This T cell receptor (beta chain) was captured by sequencing in a study of control samples from healthy donors and cancer patients. Sequenced by immunoSEQ multiplex PCR; TCRdb stores in-frame clones only, minus some. Altogether hundreds of thousands of clones are present, approximately 92% being singletons, with the ten largest covering 5% to 7%. The CDR3 totals 13 residues. V trimming: 5 bases; J trimming: 6 bases; junction bases outside the gene matches: 7. CDR1 and CDR2 from the germline V gene are MDHEN and SYDVKM. Sequencing input: PBMCs. The chain joins TRBV28 to TRBJ2-7; the match to TRBD1 covers 7 bases. The clonotype comes from a man between 40 and 49 years old with head and neck cancer. The DNA of the CDR3 is TGTGCCAGCAGTCAAAGTAGGGGGCGCGAGCAGTACTTC. Residues: CASSQSRGREQYF.